This T cell receptor beta chain originates from a study of shared clonotypes between healthy human individuals. Whole-study context: Participating donors consisted of a couple of women and three men aged 18 to 49.

Trimming cost V 0 bases and J 2 bases, with 17 bases left between them. Looked up from germline, CDR1 is LNHNV and CDR2 is YYDKDF (reference sequence). This CDR3 contains 17 residues. The authors' processing: ImmunoSEQ yielded junction-only sequences lacking quality scores, so filtering differed. Only in-frame clones appear in the TCRdb table, and some are missing; sequencing was by immunoSEQ multiplex PCR. That table supplies the V and J calls and clone size; D and trimming were determined from the DNA. This sample has some 490,000 clones, with roughly 80% found just once. Donors were healthy HIV-negative adults without recently reported acute infections or vaccinations. Among the donors, all were Caucasian adults who lived in Nashville, Tennessee.

This clonotype originated in a woman aged 40-49 years in good health. Some clones in this sample may be carry-over from other donors' samples. The V gene is TRBV15, the J gene TRBJ2-7; D is tentatively TRBD1 or TRBD2 (5 bases each). Sequenced material: PBMCs. The CDR3 here is CATSREGGQGNPYEQYF. CDR3 DNA: TGTGCCACCAGCAGAGAAGGCGGGCAGGGTAACCCCTACGAGCAGTACTTC. The variable domain in full, completed from reference TRBV15 and TRBJ2-7, reads DAMVIQNPRYQVTQFGKPVTLSCSQTLNHNVMYWYQQKSSQAPKLLFHYYDKDFNNEADTPDNFQSRRPNTSFCFLDIRSPGLGDTAMYLCATSREGGQGNPYEQYFGPGTRLTVT.